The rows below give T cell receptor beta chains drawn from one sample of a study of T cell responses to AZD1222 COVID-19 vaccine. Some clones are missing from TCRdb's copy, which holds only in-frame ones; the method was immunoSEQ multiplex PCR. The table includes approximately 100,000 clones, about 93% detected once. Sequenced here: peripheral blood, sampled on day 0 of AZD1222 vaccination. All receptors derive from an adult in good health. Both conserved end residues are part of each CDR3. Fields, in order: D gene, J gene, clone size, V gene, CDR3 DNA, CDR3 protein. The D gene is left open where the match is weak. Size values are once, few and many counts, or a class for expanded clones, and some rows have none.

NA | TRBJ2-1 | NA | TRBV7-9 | TGTGCCAGCAGCTTAACAGGTAATGAGCAGTTCTTC | CASSLTGNEQFF
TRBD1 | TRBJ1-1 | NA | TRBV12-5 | TGTGCTAGTGGTCTACCCACAGGGGCCCCGAACACTGAAGCTTTCTTT | CASGLPTGAPNTEAFF
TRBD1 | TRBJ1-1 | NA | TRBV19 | TGTGCCAGTAGAGTGACAGGGGGAGCTTTCTTT | CASRVTGGAFF
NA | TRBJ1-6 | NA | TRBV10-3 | TGTGCCATTAGACCAGGGAATAATTCACCCCTCCACTTT | CAIRPGNNSPLHF
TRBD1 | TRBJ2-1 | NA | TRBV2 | TGTGCCAGCAGTGCGGGACAGGGGGTTTGGGATGAGCAGTTCTTC | CASSAGQGVWDEQFF
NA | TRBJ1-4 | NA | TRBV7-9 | TGTGCCAGCAGCCTCACTCCGGCTGAAAAACTGTTTTTT | CASSLTPAEKLFF
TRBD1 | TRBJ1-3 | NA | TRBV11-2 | TGTGCCAGCAGCGTGACAGGGCCGGGAGGAAACACCATATATTTT | CASSVTGPGGNTIYF
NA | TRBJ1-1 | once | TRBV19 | TGTGCCAGTTTATCGCGTGGGCCTGAAGCTTTCTTT | CASLSRGPEAFF
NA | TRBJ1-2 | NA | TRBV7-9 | TGTGCCAGCAGCACAGAATTGGGGGGCTACACCTTC | CASSTELGGYTF
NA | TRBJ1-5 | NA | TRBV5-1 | TGCGCCAGCAGCAACGAACCAAATCAGCCCCAGCATTTT | CASSNEPNQPQHF
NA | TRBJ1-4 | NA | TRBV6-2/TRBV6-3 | TGTGCCAGCAGTTACGGTGGGACGGATGAAAAACTGTTTTTT | CASSYGGTDEKLFF
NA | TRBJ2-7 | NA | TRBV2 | TGTGCCAGCAGTGACCAGGGGCGCGAGCAGTACTTC | CASSDQGREQYF
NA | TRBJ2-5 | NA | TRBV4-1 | TGCGCCAGCAGCCAAGAAGATTTCCCCTTTGGGACCCAGTACTTC | CASSQEDFPFGTQYF
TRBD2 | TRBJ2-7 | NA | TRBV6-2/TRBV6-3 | TGTGCCAGCAGTCCCGGGGGGGGCTACGAGCAGTACTTC | CASSPGGGYEQYF
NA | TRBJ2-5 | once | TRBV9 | TGTGCCAGCAGCGTAGGAGTCTTAGGGACCCAGTACTTC | CASSVGVLGTQYF
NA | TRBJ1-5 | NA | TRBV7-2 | TGTGCCAGCAGCCGGGATTCGGCCCCCAATCAGCCCCAGCATTTT | CASSRDSAPNQPQHF
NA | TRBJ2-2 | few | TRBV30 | TGTGCCTGGAGTGTCTTGCCGTCGAACACCGGGGAGCTGTTTTTT | CAWSVLPSNTGELFF
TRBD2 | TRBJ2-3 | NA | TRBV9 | TGTGCCAGCAGCGTTAGCGGGGATACGCAGTATTTT | CASSVSGDTQYF
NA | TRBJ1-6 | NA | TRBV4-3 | TGCGCCAGCAGCGTACAACCCCGAAATAATTCACCCCTCCACTTT | CASSVQPRNNSPLHF
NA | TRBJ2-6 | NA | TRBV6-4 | TGTGCCAGCAGTGAGCTGGCTGGGGCCAACGTCCTGACTTTC | CASSELAGANVLTF
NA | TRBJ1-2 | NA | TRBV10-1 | TGCGCCAGCAGTGAGGTCACAGGGTGGGGCTATGGCTACACCTTC | CASSEVTGWGYGYTF
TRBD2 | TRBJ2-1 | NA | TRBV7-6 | TGTGCCAGCAGCTTAGTAATTAGGCGGGAGGGCCGGGTTAATGAGCAGTTCTTC | CASSLVIRREGRVNEQFF
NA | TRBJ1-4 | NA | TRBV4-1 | TGCGCCAGCAGCCAAGATAGGGATCGGGAAAAACTGTTTTTT | CASSQDRDREKLFF
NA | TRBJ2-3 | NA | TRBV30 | TGTGCCTGGAGTAGCTCACTCCTACCCTCACCCACTACAGATACGCAGTATTTT | CAWSSSLLPSPTTDTQYF